The 2 T cell receptor beta chains reported below all come from one sample, sequenced in a study of human T cells and chemical hapten exposure. TCRdb ran MiXCR on the RACE reads and lists one entry per CDR3 protein. The sample has 89,000 or so distinct CDR3 sequences; over 6.5% are singletons. Time point described: pre-sensitization, week 0. Stated treatment: therapeutic diphenylcyclopropenone sensitization with weekly scalp DPC. The specimen was whole blood, collected in connection with sensitization to the hapten diphenylcyclopropenone (DPC). The receptors shown here come from a man aged 40-50 years with alopecia areata. Some clones in this sample may be carry-over from other donors' samples.

In its sample, this clonotype was seen many times. The chain uses TRBV7-2 and TRBJ2-1; 12 bases are a match to TRBD2. Germline V gives CDR1 SGHTA, CDR2 FQGNSA. The ends lost 6 bases at V and 5 bases at J; junction bases unmatched: 17. CDR3 length equals 19 residues. This CDR3 reads CASRTNPQLLAGGDNEQFF. As DNA, the CDR3 is TGTGCCAGCAGGACAAACCCTCAATTACTAGCGGGAGGCGACAATGAGCAGTTCTTC.

The chain couples TRBV28 to TRBJ1-1; 8 positions agree with TRBD1. The germline gives CDR1 MDHEN, CDR2 SYDVKM. CDR3 length: 14 amino acids. V was pared by 4 bases and J by 7 bases, with 8 bases of the junction left unmatched. CDR3 DNA: TGTGCCAGCAGTTCCCCAGGGGGCGCGGGTGAAGCTTTCTTT. Its translation is CASSSPGGAGEAFF.